One sample yielded the 11 T cell receptor beta chains listed below, sequenced in a study of glioma-infiltrating T cells after dendritic cell vaccination. The assay was immunoSEQ multiplex PCR, and TCRdb's table has in-frame clones only and misses some. The table has about 82,000 clones, roughly four fifths seen once. Regarding time point: after dendritic cell vaccination, including at tumor progression/relapse. Sequences were derived from blood, sampled after dendritic cell vaccination. The receptors come from a human donor with glioblastoma.

The V gene is TRBV5-1, the J gene TRBJ2-7; D is ambiguous. This CDR3 has 14 residues. The V end was cut by 0 bases, the J end by 0 bases, with 7 bases between. Germline V gene sequence: CDR1 SGHRS, CDR2 YFSETQ. The CDR3 sequence is CASSLVVGSYEQYF. CDR3 nucleotide sequence: TGCGCCAGCAGCTTGGTCGTCGGCTCCTACGAGCAGTACTTC.

V is TRBV6-6 and J is TRBJ2-3; a weak D match, TRBD2 (6 bases). The V end lost 7 bases, the J end lost 1 base, and 12 bases lay between the germline ends. Germline CDR1 MNHNY, CDR2 SVGAGI (reference sequence). The CDR3 consists of 14 residues. The CDR3 DNA follows: TGTGCCAGCACCCCGGGGAGGCGCACAGATACGCAGTATTTT. As protein: CASTPGRRTDTQYF.

The chain is built from TRBV7-2 and TRBJ1-5; no firm D call. CDR1 and CDR2 from the germline V gene are SGHTA and FQGNSA. The CDR3 extends over 15 amino acids. V lost 5 bases, J lost 6 bases, and 17 bases lay in between. The CDR3 region has the DNA TGTGCCAGCAGCCCTAGCCTGGAAAAGGGTCAGCCCCAGCATTTT. Protein product: CASSPSLEKGQPQHF. The full variable domain, with the rest looked up from reference TRBV7-2 and TRBJ1-5, is GAGVSQSPSNKVTEKGKDVELRCDPISGHTALYWYRQSLGQGLEFLIYFQGNSAPDKSGLPSDRFSAERTGGSVSTLTIQRTQQEDSAVYLCASSPSLEKGQPQHFGDGTRLSIL.

J is TRBJ2-7 and V is TRBV9; 8 nucleotides line up with TRBD1. The junction had 5 bases not matched to a gene; V was cut back by 4 bases and J by 2 bases. The CDR3 is 14 amino acids. Germline loops: CDR1 SGDLS, CDR2 YYNGEE. The CDR3 protein is CASSSQGAPYEQYF. CDR3 nucleotides: TGTGCCAGCAGCTCCCAGGGGGCTCCCTACGAGCAGTACTTC.

CDR3 in DNA: TGTGCCAGCAGCTTAATGTCAGGGGGCGAGATAGTGCAGTACTTC. This gives the protein CASSLMSGGEIVQYF. V usage is TRBV11-1 and J usage is TRBJ2-7; 8 bases align to TRBD1. CDR1 is SGHAT, CDR2 FQDESV, per germline (reference sequence). The junction had 12 bases not matched to a gene; V was cut back by 2 bases and J by 9 bases. The CDR3 covers 15 residues. The full variable domain, rest sourced from reference TRBV11-1 and TRBJ2-7, is EAEVAQSPRYKITEKSQAVAFWCDPISGHATLYWYRQILGQGPELLVQFQDESVVDDSQLPKDRFSAERLKGVDSTLKIQPAELGDSAMYLCASSLMSGGEIVQYFGPGTRLTVT.

The chain uses TRBV18 and TRBJ1-1; D remains ambiguous. Germline V gene sequence: CDR1 KGHSH, CDR2 LQKENI. The CDR3 totals 16 residues. Deletions cut 4 bases from V and 0 bases from J, with 15 bases between. CDR3 DNA sequence: TGTGCCAGCTCACGAGAAGGGATCGGGGTGAACACTGAAGCTTTCTTT. Residues: CASSREGIGVNTEAFF.

This chain links TRBV11-3 with TRBJ1-1; weak D call: TRBD1 (5 bases). The CDR3 is 14 residues long. Germline values: CDR1 SGHNT, CDR2 YENEEA. Trimming took 3 bases from V and 3 from J, leaving 11 bases between them. The DNA of the CDR3 is TGTGCCAGCAGCTTCGACAGTCGGGACACTGAAGCTTTCTTT. This codes for CASSFDSRDTEAFF.

V is TRBV5-6 and J is TRBJ2-1; 7 bases line up with TRBD1. CDR3 length: 14 residues. Germline CDR1 reads SGHDT; CDR2 reads YYEEEE. Trimming removed 7 bases from V and 5 bases from J; junction bases left unmatched: 9. The CDR3 DNA sequence: TGTGCCAGCTTTTCATTGGACAGGAACAATGAGCAGTTCTTC. The encoded protein is CASFSLDRNNEQFF.

This chain joins TRBV30 and TRBJ1-2; D is unresolved. Trimming pared 4 bases from V and 8 bases from J, leaving 14 bases between. CDR1 and CDR2 (germline): GTSNPN, SVGIG (reference sequence). The CDR3 consists of 12 residues. The CDR3 DNA follows: TGTGCCTGGACTCCAGGAGGTAACGGCTACACCTTC. Its translation: CAWTPGGNGYTF.

This clone turned up a few times. The chain has TRBV9 and TRBJ2-7, with 7 positions matching TRBD2. With 5 bases clipped from V and 1 base from J, the junction kept 15 bases outside the gene matches. Germline assignment: CDR1 SGDLS and CDR2 YYNGEE. The CDR3 is 17 residues long. For the CDR3, the DNA is TGTGCCAGCAGTGCTGGGGTCGGGGAGGGCCAATCCTACGAGCAGTACTTC. Encoded protein: CASSAGVGEGQSYEQYF.

The chain combines TRBV13 with TRBJ1-6; D is uncertain. There are 12 residues in the CDR3. CDR1 PRHDT and CDR2 FYEKMQ come from the germline V gene (reference sequence). V lost 0 bases to trimming and J lost 12 bases, with 6 bases between them. The CDR3 here is CASSLGGGPLHF. The CDR3 DNA reads as TGTGCCAGCAGCTTAGGCGGTGGACCCCTCCACTTT. The variable domain in full, with the rest retrieved from reference TRBV13 and TRBJ1-6, is AAGVIQSPRHLIKEKRETATLKCYPIPRHDTVYWYQQGPGQDPQFLISFYEKMQSDKGSIPDRFSAQQFSDYHSELNMSSLELGDSALYFCASSLGGGPLHFGNGTRLTVT.